A single sample gave rise to the 27 T cell receptor beta chains below, sequenced in a study of shared clonotypes between healthy human individuals. Clones were read by immunoSEQ multiplex PCR, and TCRdb kept only the in-frame ones, dropping some. The repertoire holds hundreds of thousands of clones, with roughly 77% as singletons. Sample: PBMCs. Receptors originate from a woman aged 40 to 55 in good health. Some clones in this sample may be carry-over from other donors' samples.

This clone was detected a few times. V is TRBV9 and J is TRBJ1-1, with TRBD1 matching 8 bases. CDR1 and CDR2 (germline): SGDLS, YYNGEE. The CDR3 covers 15 residues. The J segment lost 0 bases and the V segment lost 5 bases, leaving 6 bases of the junction unmatched. Here the CDR3 DNA reads TGTGCCAGCAGTCAAACAGGGGGTATGAACACTGAAGCTTTCTTT. It is translated as CASSQTGGMNTEAFF.

The chain carries TRBV11-2 and TRBJ2-2; D is unresolved. Trimming took off 1 base at V and 4 bases at J, with 16 bases between the two ends. This CDR3 has 17 amino acids. Per germline, CDR1 SGHAT and CDR2 FQNNGV. The CDR3: CASSLGPDPILTGELFF. The CDR3 bases are TGTGCCAGCAGCTTAGGGCCAGATCCTATACTCACCGGGGAGCTGTTTTTT.

This rearrangement joins TRBV9 to TRBJ1-4; D is possibly TRBD1 (5 bases). The germline V gene has CDR1 SGDLS and CDR2 YYNGEE. V gave up 3 bases and J gave up 7 bases, with 13 bases separating them. CDR3 size: 14 residues. The CDR3 region is CASSAGRVGEKLFF. In DNA, the CDR3 is TGTGCCAGCAGCGCCGGCAGGGTTGGTGAAAAACTGTTTTTT.

The chain has TRBV18 and TRBJ1-1; D gene uncertain. Germline-derived CDR1 and CDR2 are KGHSH and LQKENI. V was clipped by 6 bases and J by 1 base, with 9 bases between them. The CDR3 is 13 amino acids. CDR3 protein: CASSEVRNTEAFF. The CDR3 coding sequence is TGTGCCAGCTCGGAAGTTCGGAACACTGAAGCTTTCTTT.

This clone was seen a single time. This chain joins TRBV4-1 and TRBJ1-3; no clear D. There are 17 residues in the CDR3. The ends were cut back, 4 bases at V and 0 bases at J, with 16 bases in the middle. Per the germline V gene, CDR1 is MGHRA and CDR2 is YSYEKL. The CDR3 sequence is CASSPVPNRGSGNTIYF. DNA for the CDR3: TGCGCCAGCAGCCCTGTACCAAACAGAGGCTCTGGAAACACCATATATTTT.

The chain is built from TRBV12-2 and TRBJ1-1; no DNA check was done on the table's D call, TRBD1. TRBV12-2 is a pseudogene. This CDR3 has 13 amino acids. The DNA for the CDR3 is TGTGCCAGCAGCTCGCACAGGGGCACTGAAGCTTTCTTT. Protein sequence: CASSSHRGTEAFF.

This chain links TRBV2 with TRBJ2-5, with 12 nucleotides matching TRBD2. The CDR3 loop spans 17 amino acids. The V segment lost 2 bases and the J segment 5 bases; nucleotides outside the gene matches: 9. The germline V gene has CDR1 SNHLY and CDR2 FYNNEI. CDR3 sequence: CASSERASGRGLETQYF. The DNA of the CDR3 is TGTGCCAGCAGTGAAAGGGCTAGCGGGAGGGGTTTGGAGACCCAGTACTTC.

The genes are TRBV7-6 and TRBJ2-7; no firm D call. Germline values: CDR1 SGHVS, CDR2 FNYEAQ. Trimming stripped 5 bases from V and 6 bases from J, with 11 bases between. The CDR3 sequence is 12 residues long. CDR3 sequence: CASSAPPGEQYF. The CDR3 bases are TGTGCCAGCAGCGCCCCCCCCGGCGAGCAGTACTTC.

Worth noting for this clone: This CDR3 is also generated by other DNA sequences in the sample. CDR3 DNA: TGTGCCAGCAGCGTAGGTCAGGGTCTCACAGATACGCAGTATTTT. The encoded protein is CASSVGQGLTDTQYF. The chain couples TRBV9 to TRBJ2-3, with D tentatively TRBD1 (5 bases). Germline lookup yields CDR1 SGDLS and CDR2 YYNGEE. The CDR3 has 15 amino acids. The ends were cut back, 0 bases at V and 2 bases at J, with 10 bases in the middle.

The chain carries TRBV18 and TRBJ1-2; 8 bases are shared with TRBD1. The CDR3 spans 15 residues. CDR1 is KGHSH and CDR2 is LQKENI in the germline V gene. V was clipped by 4 bases and J by 5 bases; unmatched bases: 9. CDR3 loop: CASSQDRVMGYGYTF. The CDR3, as DNA: TGTGCCAGCTCACAGGACAGGGTGATGGGGTATGGCTACACCTTC.

The chain has TRBV29-1 and TRBJ1-3; D perhaps matches TRBD1 (5 bases). Trimming took off 7 bases at V and 8 bases at J, with 12 bases between the two ends. This CDR3 has 11 amino acids. From germline, CDR1 is SQVTM and CDR2 ANQGSEA. CDR3 loop: CSADVGDTIYF. Here the CDR3 DNA reads TGCAGCGCAGACGTGGGGGACACCATATATTTT.

V and J are TRBV30 and TRBJ1-3; 8 bases are a match to TRBD1. The CDR3 sequence is 16 residues long. Germline CDR1 GTSNPN, CDR2 SVGIG (reference sequence). Trimming removed 5 bases from V and 6 bases from J; junction bases left unmatched: 15. CDR3 loop: CAWDNAKTGEVNTIYF. Here the CDR3 DNA reads TGTGCCTGGGATAACGCGAAGACAGGGGAGGTAAACACCATATATTTT.

This sequence joins TRBV18 and TRBJ2-5; a weak D match, TRBD1 (5 bases). Germline V gene lookup returns CDR1 KGHSH and CDR2 LQKENI. The CDR3 length is 12 residues. The V end was cut by 6 bases, the J end by 2 bases, with 7 bases between. The CDR3 loop is CASSRQQETQYF. The CDR3 coding sequence is TGTGCCAGCTCGCGACAGCAAGAGACCCAGTACTTC. Combining the CDR3 with reference TRBV18 and TRBJ2-5 gives the whole variable domain NAGVMQNPRHLVRRRGQEARLRCSPMKGHSHVYWYRQLPEEGLKFMVYLQKENIIDESGMPKERFSAEFPKEGPSILRIQQVVRGDSAAYFCASSRQQETQYFGPGTRLLVL.

The chain recombines TRBV6-1 with TRBJ2-2; D is ambiguous. Trimming stripped 1 base from V and 5 bases from J, with 8 bases between. CDR1 is MNHNS, CDR2 SASEGT, per germline. CDR3 length: 14 amino acids. In nucleotides, the CDR3 is TGTGCCAGCAGTGAAGTTGAGGAGACCGGGGAGCTGTTTTTT. Amino acid sequence: CASSEVEETGELFF.

In DNA, the CDR3 is TGTGCCAGCAGTGAAGATTGGACAGGGGGCGAGCAGTACTTC. It translates to CASSEDWTGGEQYF. This chain uses TRBV6-1 with TRBJ2-7, with TRBD1 identical over 10 bases. Per germline, CDR1 MNHNS and CDR2 SASEGT. V was clipped by 1 base and J by 6 bases; unmatched bases: 3. The length of the CDR3 is 14 residues.

The rearrangement joins TRBV10-3 to TRBJ2-3; TRBD2 might be the D (6 bases). The CDR3 is 14 residues long. Germline assignment: CDR1 ENHRY and CDR2 SYGVKD. V was shortened by 9 bases and J by 1 base, with 14 bases between the two germline ends. CDR3 protein: CAMARSGGTDTQYF. The CDR3 DNA reads TGTGCCATGGCCCGTTCGGGGGGCACAGATACGCAGTATTTT.

V is TRBV27 and J is TRBJ2-1; 10 bases match TRBD1. The CDR3 length is 18 residues. Germline assignment: CDR1 MNHEY and CDR2 SMNVEV (reference sequence). J lost 7 bases, V lost 5 bases, and 17 bases had no gene match. This chain's CDR3 is CASSLSLTYGTGVNEQFF. Written as DNA, the CDR3 is TGTGCCAGCAGTCTCAGTTTAACGTACGGGACAGGGGTTAATGAGCAGTTCTTC.

The chain employs TRBV30 and TRBJ2-1; D assignment may be TRBD1 or TRBD2 (5 bases each). V was trimmed by 2 bases and J by 2 bases, leaving 19 bases between them. The CDR3 consists of 17 residues. Per the germline V gene, CDR1 is GTSNPN and CDR2 is SVGIG (reference sequence). The CDR3 region is CAWSIPQGGWAYNEQFF. DNA of the CDR3: TGTGCCTGGAGTATCCCCCAGGGCGGGTGGGCCTACAATGAGCAGTTCTTC.

The chain couples TRBV11-2 to TRBJ1-5; D gene ambiguous. This CDR3 is built from 13 residues. CDR1 is SGHAT and CDR2 is FQNNGV in the germline V gene. Trimming shortened V by 0 bases and J by 4 bases, and 4 bases separated the two germline ends. CDR3 amino acids: CASSLEANQPQHF. The CDR3 DNA follows: TGTGCCAGCAGCTTAGAAGCTAATCAGCCCCAGCATTTT.

The J gene is TRBJ2-3, the V gene TRBV19, with TRBD1 as a possible D gene (6 bases). The CDR3 length is 14 residues. Germline loops: CDR1 LNHDA, CDR2 SQIVND (reference sequence). Trimming stripped 6 bases from V and 1 base from J, with 11 bases between. CDR3 in amino acids: CASRGRQGTDTQYF. DNA for the CDR3: TGTGCCAGTAGAGGGAGACAGGGCACAGATACGCAGTATTTT.

This clone was counted a few times. The CDR3 sequence: CASSSTGNLASRTEAFF. CDR3 nucleotide sequence: TGTGCCAGCAGCTCGACAGGCAACCTGGCATCGCGCACTGAAGCTTTCTTT. This chain connects TRBV7-2 to TRBJ1-1, with TRBD1 as a possible D gene (6 bases). From germline, CDR1 is SGHTA and CDR2 FQGNSA. The CDR3 spans 17 residues. Trimming pared 4 bases from V and 4 bases from J, leaving 22 bases between. Full variable domain (rest looked up from reference TRBV7-2 and TRBJ1-1): GAGVSQSPSNKVTEKGKDVELRCDPISGHTALYWYRQSLGQGLEFLIYFQGNSAPDKSGLPSDRFSAERTGGSVSTLTIQRTQQEDSAVYLCASSSTGNLASRTEAFFGQGTRLTVV.

This chain uses TRBV10-1 with TRBJ2-7; D remains ambiguous. The V gene's germline CDR1 is WNHNN and CDR2 SYGVQD (reference sequence). Trimming left V 5 bases short and J 8 bases short, with 16 bases between. This CDR3 region has 13 residues. The CDR3 protein is CASSSELYRQQYF. The CDR3 DNA sequence: TGCGCCAGCAGTTCCGAGCTTTACCGTCAGCAGTACTTC.

The chain couples TRBV6-1 to TRBJ2-7; TRBD2 aligns across 7 bases. This CDR3 comprises 16 residues. With 3 bases clipped from V and 2 bases from J, the junction kept 10 bases outside the gene matches. CDR1 and CDR2 (germline): MNHNS, SASEGT. The CDR3 reads CASSDWGGKRPYEQYF. The CDR3 DNA reads TGTGCCAGCAGTGATTGGGGAGGGAAGCGGCCCTACGAGCAGTACTTC.

The chain is built from TRBV5-1 and TRBJ2-6; a weak D match, TRBD1 (5 bases). The V end lost 4 bases, the J end lost 0 bases, and 14 bases lay between the germline ends. Germline lookup yields CDR1 SGHRS and CDR2 YFSETQ. The CDR3 has 17 amino acids. The CDR3 reads CASSLNPTVSGANVLTF. The CDR3 bases are TGCGCCAGCAGCCTAAACCCGACAGTCTCTGGGGCCAACGTCCTGACTTTC.

The chain couples TRBV5-1 to TRBJ2-3; 8 positions agree with TRBD2. Trimming cost V 4 bases and J 3 bases; bases outside gene matches: 7. Germline lookup yields CDR1 SGHRS and CDR2 YFSETQ. The CDR3 sequence is 15 residues long. CDR3 sequence reads: CASSLAGTRTDTQYF. In DNA form, the CDR3 reads TGCGCCAGCAGCCTAGCCGGGACTAGGACAGATACGCAGTATTTT.

This chain links TRBV18 with TRBJ2-3; 8 bases match TRBD1. Germline V gives CDR1 KGHSH, CDR2 LQKENI. V shed 5 bases, J shed 4 bases, and the junction held 11 bases outside the gene matches. The CDR3 extends over 16 amino acids. The CDR3 spells CASSDGGTGQADTQYF. Written as DNA, the CDR3 is TGTGCCAGCTCAGACGGAGGGACAGGACAAGCAGATACGCAGTATTTT.

This clone was seen once. The CDR3 protein is CASSPEDSGANVLTF. The CDR3 DNA reads TGTGCCAGCTCACCGGAGGACTCTGGGGCCAACGTCCTGACTTTC. V gene TRBV18 combines with J gene TRBJ2-6; D is possibly TRBD2 (5 bases). The CDR3 totals 15 residues. Trimming pared 3 bases from V and 0 bases from J, leaving 6 bases between. CDR1 and CDR2 from the germline V gene are KGHSH and LQKENI.